This T cell receptor beta chain was recovered during a study of blood T cell repertoires in COVID-19. Study in general: Sources were T cells, B-cell-depleted T cells, or PBMCs; the material itself was cDNA or gDNA.

CDR3 length equals 16 residues. The germline gives CDR1 SGHAT, CDR2 FQNNGV. Trimming left V 1 base short and J 0 bases short, with 10 bases between. Authors' methods: Counts of nucleated cells, estimated from reference gene primer amplification, were obtained. Sequencing was performed with immunoSEQ multiplex PCR; in TCRdb, only in-frame clones are kept and a portion is missing. V, J and clone size were drawn from that table, and D and trimming were deduced from the DNA. The data contain around 80,000 clones, roughly four fifths of them seen just once; the ten biggest clones take up about an eighth. The chain is built from TRBV11-2 and TRBJ1-5; D gene unclear. This receptor was identified in a man of 80 years or more with acute or convalescent COVID-19. Source material: peripheral blood. CDR3 in amino acids: CASSLGAAYSNQPQHF. The CDR3 nucleotides are TGTGCCAGCAGCTTAGGGGCAGCCTATAGCAATCAGCCCCAGCATTTT.